Shown below are 11 T cell receptor beta chains from a single sample sequenced in a study of cytomegalovirus exposure and HLA in healthy donors (dated by TCRdb to 2016 to 2017). The method behind the library was the immunoSEQ multiplex PCR assay. The multiplex PCR relied on a mix of 60 forward primers for TCR Vbeta segments and 13 reverse primers for TCR Jbeta segments. This is the immuneACCESS table as TCRdb keeps it, with only in-frame sequences that have V and J called. A part of the clones is gone; compared with another copy, unresolved V genes explain less than half, and the rest is unexplained. This sample has about 80,000 clones in its table, and approximately 60% of those were observed once. Of the sample, more than 3.5% is held by the ten largest clones. Sequencing was carried out using PBMCs. The receptor source for this set is a male donor in good health and CMV-seropositive.

This chain uses TRBV19 with TRBJ1-2; 9 positions match TRBD1. Germline V gives CDR1 LNHDA, CDR2 SQIVND (reference sequence). This CDR3 region has 12 residues. The trim removed 7 bases at V and 7 bases at J, leaving 4 bases unmatched. CDR3 sequence: CASTPGQGGYTF. CDR3 nucleotides: TGTGCCAGTACCCCGGGACAGGGTGGCTACACCTTC.

V gene TRBV5-1 combines with J gene TRBJ2-7, with D perhaps matching TRBD1 (5 bases). Germline V gene sequence: CDR1 SGHRS, CDR2 YFSETQ. Trimming cost V 0 bases and J 5 bases, with 6 bases left between them. This CDR3 is built from 12 residues. The CDR3 spells CASSLARDEQYF. Here the CDR3 DNA reads TGCGCCAGCAGCTTGGCCAGGGACGAGCAGTACTTC.

This chain links TRBV5-5 with TRBJ2-7; 7 bases fit TRBD1. The germline V gene has CDR1 SGHKS and CDR2 YYEKEE (reference sequence). Trimming at V came to 5 bases and at J to 2 bases, leaving 10 bases not matched to a gene. This CDR3 region has 15 residues. CDR3 loop: CASSPRQGTAYEQYF. For the CDR3, the DNA is TGTGCCAGCAGTCCCAGACAGGGCACCGCCTACGAGCAGTACTTC.

The chain recombines TRBV7-2 with TRBJ2-3; 8 nucleotides match TRBD2. Trimming cost V 5 bases and J 7 bases; bases outside gene matches: 14. Germline CDR1 and CDR2: SGHTA and FQGNSA. This CDR3 has 16 residues. CDR3 loop: CASSPARAGVRYTQYF. CDR3 nucleotide sequence: TGTGCCAGCAGCCCGGCGCGAGCGGGGGTCCGGTATACGCAGTATTTT.

Written as DNA, the CDR3 is TGTGCCAGCAGTGAAGCGCTCCCAGGAGAGACCCAGTACTTC. This gives the protein CASSEALPGETQYF. The chain carries TRBV2 and TRBJ2-5, with no clear D. The CDR3 has 14 amino acids. Between the trimmed V and J ends, which lost 0 bases and 4 bases, there was a span of 9 bases. Germline V CDR1 and CDR2: SNHLY, FYNNEI.

This clone showed up just a few times. The V and J genes are TRBV29-1 and TRBJ2-5, with D maybe TRBD2 (7 bases). Germline V gene data show CDR1 as SQVTM and CDR2 as ANQGSEA. The CDR3 is 16 residues long. Trimming shortened V by 7 bases and J by 2 bases, and 23 bases separated the two germline ends. Here the CDR3 reads CSEIRAGRGPQETQYF. The CDR3 DNA follows: TGCAGCGAAATCAGGGCAGGGCGGGGGCCTCAAGAGACCCAGTACTTC.

V usage is TRBV7-2 and J usage is TRBJ2-2, with TRBD1 identical over 11 bases. Germline CDR1 reads SGHTA; CDR2 reads FQGNSA. This CDR3 spans 14 amino acids. The CDR3 loop reads CATQGQGGTGELFF. CDR3 DNA sequence: TGTGCGACCCAGGGACAGGGGGGCACCGGGGAGCTGTTTTTT.

The gene calls are TRBV19 and TRBJ1-5; the D is unclear. The germline CDR1 and CDR2 sequences are LNHDA and SQIVND (reference sequence). The CDR3 spans 13 residues. V lost 7 bases to trimming and J lost 3 bases, with 10 bases between them. CDR3 sequence: CASKEQNNQPQHF. CDR3 DNA: TGTGCCAGTAAGGAACAGAACAATCAGCCCCAGCATTTT.

This clone has just a few counts. This chain links TRBV28 with TRBJ1-5; 9 bases map to TRBD1. The CDR3 contains 14 residues. Germline CDR1 reads MDHEN; CDR2 reads SYDVKM. J was trimmed by 4 bases and V by 6 bases; bases with no gene match: 4. The CDR3 region is CASSLDRGNQPQHF. CDR3 nucleotide sequence: TGTGCCAGCAGCCTGGACAGGGGAAATCAGCCCCAGCATTTT.

This clone has only a few counts. The chain employs TRBV5-1 and TRBJ1-4; D uncertain. The CDR3 covers 17 residues. Germline CDR1 SGHRS, CDR2 YFSETQ. Trimming cost V 0 bases and J 7 bases, with 19 bases left between them. In DNA form, the CDR3 reads TGCGCCAGCAGCTTGGCCGCACGAGGCAGTACCGGTGAAAAACTGTTTTTT. This gives the protein CASSLAARGSTGEKLFF.

The chain uses TRBV2 and TRBJ2-5; 8 bases are a match to TRBD2. V trimming: 5 bases; J trimming: 5 bases; junction bases outside the gene matches: 13. This CDR3 is 16 amino acids long. Germline assignment: CDR1 SNHLY and CDR2 FYNNEI. In DNA, the CDR3 is TGTGCCAGCAGTTCGGGGGGGCAAGGTCGTAGGGAGACCCAGTACTTC. Translating gives CASSSGGQGRRETQYF. The whole variable domain, filled in from reference TRBV2 and TRBJ2-5, reads EPEVTQTPSHQVTQMGQEVILRCVPISNHLYFYWYRQILGQKVEFLVSFYNNEISEKSEIFDDQFSVERPDGSNFTLKIRSTKLEDSAMYFCASSSGGQGRRETQYFGPGTRLLVL.